The next 5 T cell receptor beta chains were all read from a single sample in a study of T cells in localized non-small cell lung cancer. The method was immunoSEQ multiplex PCR; TCRdb's version includes in-frame clones alone and lacks a portion of them. The sample shows approximately 25,000 clones, less than 95% of them seen only once. The specimen comprised peripheral blood, sampled before any cancer treatment. The source of these receptors is a woman aged 35 to 75 with stage I lung adenocarcinoma.

This chain joins TRBV7-2 and TRBJ2-7; no reliable D call. This CDR3 contains 15 residues. V dropped 7 bases and J dropped 0 bases, with 16 bases sitting between them. CDR1 and CDR2 (germline): SGHTA, FQGNSA. The CDR3 loop is CASTPRWGSSYEQYF. The CDR3 coding sequence is TGTGCCAGCACCCCCCGATGGGGATCCTCCTACGAGCAGTACTTC. Full variable domain (remainder filled in from reference TRBV7-2 and TRBJ2-7): GAGVSQSPSNKVTEKGKDVELRCDPISGHTALYWYRQSLGQGLEFLIYFQGNSAPDKSGLPSDRFSAERTGGSVSTLTIQRTQQEDSAVYLCASTPRWGSSYEQYFGPGTRLTVT.

The DNA for the CDR3 is TGTGCCTGGAGTGGGGGGAGATATAGCAATCAGCCCCAGCATTTT. Its translation: CAWSGGRYSNQPQHF. The rearrangement links TRBV30 to TRBJ1-5; weak D call: TRBD1 (5 bases). The CDR3 has 15 amino acids. Germline loops: CDR1 GTSNPN, CDR2 SVGIG (reference sequence). Trimming took off 1 base at V and 0 bases at J, with 10 bases between the two ends.

This chain joins TRBV4-1 and TRBJ2-7, with 11 positions matching TRBD1. The CDR3 covers 21 residues. The germline CDR1 and CDR2 sequences are MGHRA and YSYEKL. After removal of 0 bases from V and 2 bases from J, the junction contained 18 bases not matched to a gene. The CDR3 bases are TGCGCCAGCAGCCAAGATTCTGTAACAGGACAGGGGGCATACCGTCCCTACGAGCAGTACTTC. Amino acids: CASSQDSVTGQGAYRPYEQYF.

The chain couples TRBV29-1 to TRBJ2-1, with D possibly matching TRBD1 (6 bases). V dropped 8 bases and J dropped 4 bases, with 12 bases sitting between them. From germline, CDR1 is SQVTM and CDR2 ANQGSEA. The CDR3 runs 12 residues. The CDR3 loop reads CSLGQGYNEQFF. The CDR3 region has the DNA TGCAGCCTCGGTCAGGGGTACAATGAGCAGTTCTTC.

This CDR3 is CASSLGLHNEQFF. CDR3 coding DNA: TGTGCCAGCAGCTTGGGGTTGCACAATGAGCAGTTCTTC. The V call is TRBV7-2, the J call TRBJ2-1; D gene unclear. In germline, CDR1 is SGHTA, CDR2 FQGNSA. The ends were cut back, 3 bases at V and 5 bases at J, with 8 bases in the middle. The CDR3 extends over 13 amino acids.